This T cell receptor beta chain stems from a study of kidney transplant recipient with SARS-CoV-2 infection. This clonotype was observed at least ten times. TCRdb re-derived calls from the reads in MiXCR, one entry per CDR3 protein. The data show roughly 230,000 distinct CDR3 sequences, with around 26% seen just once and around 7.8% held by the top ten. Trimming stripped 5 bases from V and 4 bases from J, with 18 bases between. This CDR3 region has 15 residues. Germline V gives CDR1 MNHEY, CDR2 SMNVEV (reference sequence). The genes are TRBV27 and TRBJ2-7, with D perhaps matching TRBD1 (5 bases). The TCR sequence derives from a male patient in his 30s who had COVID-19 and was a kidney transplant recipient. Some T cells may possibly be graft donor cells. Material: a blood sample, obtained at baseline and around day 110 from a kidney transplant recipient. The CDR3 sequence is CASSLRGRSGYEQYF. The CDR3 region has the DNA TGTGCCAGCAGTCTTCGAGGCCGATCAGGGTACGAGCAGTACTTC.